The 9 T cell receptor beta chains below come from one sample, sequenced in a study of cytomegalovirus exposure and HLA in healthy donors. A multiplex PCR was run with 60 Vbeta primers and 13 Jbeta primers. Data came from immunoSEQ multiplex PCR; TCRdb stores just in-frame clones and leaves some out. The table has more than 80,000 clones, roughly 69% seen once. Sequencing input: PBMCs. All receptors derive from a man between 50 and 59 years old in good health and CMV-seronegative.

The chain couples TRBV28 to TRBJ2-2, with 8 bases lining up with TRBD1. Trimming took 3 bases from V and 7 from J; bases not matched to a gene: 4. CDR1 MDHEN and CDR2 SYDVKM come from the germline V gene. The CDR3 sequence is 14 residues long. The CDR3 loop reads CASSFLGTGGELFF. DNA of the CDR3: TGTGCCAGCAGTTTTCTAGGGACAGGCGGGGAGCTGTTTTTT.

In DNA form, the CDR3 reads TGTGCCAGCAGCATATCAGGGTTTGGTGGCTACACCTTC. This translates into CASSISGFGGYTF. The V call is TRBV5-4, the J call TRBJ1-2, with D perhaps matching TRBD1 (5 bases). V lost 4 bases and J lost 7, with 14 bases in between. This CDR3 contains 13 residues. CDR1 is SGHNT and CDR2 is YYREEE in the germline V gene (reference sequence).

The chain uses TRBV7-2 and TRBJ1-1; D not certain. The CDR3 extends over 15 amino acids. Looked up from germline, CDR1 is SGHTA and CDR2 is FQGNSA. Deletions cut 0 bases from V and 3 bases from J, with 11 bases between. The DNA for the CDR3 is TGTGCCAGCAGCTTAGCGATTGCCAGATACACTGAAGCTTTCTTT. Amino acid sequence: CASSLAIARYTEAFF.

V usage is TRBV7-9 and J usage is TRBJ1-2; 7 nucleotides agree with TRBD1. The V segment lost 1 base and the J segment 4 bases; nucleotides outside the gene matches: 3. CDR1 and CDR2 (germline): SEHNR, FQNEAQ (reference sequence). The CDR3 loop spans 14 amino acids. The CDR3 region is CASSLGQGFYGYTF. The CDR3 DNA reads as TGTGCCAGCAGCTTAGGACAGGGATTCTATGGCTACACCTTC.

CDR3 in amino acids: CASSLESPGSLPSSYNEQFF. In nucleotides, the CDR3 is TGTGCCAGCAGCTTAGAATCCCCAGGGTCCTTACCGAGCTCCTACAATGAGCAGTTCTTC. V is TRBV7-6 and J is TRBJ2-1, with D tentatively TRBD1 (5 bases). CDR3 length equals 20 residues. Germline V gives CDR1 SGHVS, CDR2 FNYEAQ. V lost 1 base to trimming and J lost 0 bases, with 22 bases between them. Supplemented by reference TRBV7-6 and TRBJ2-1, the full variable domain reads GAGVSQSPRYKVTKRGQDVALRCDPISGHVSLYWYRQALGQGPEFLTYFNYEAQQDKSGLPNDRFSAERPEGSISTLTIQRTEQRDSAMYRCASSLESPGSLPSSYNEQFFGPGTRLTVL.

CDR3 nucleotide sequence: TGTGCCAGCAGCCTGTCAAGCGGGGTTGGAGAGACCCAGTACTTC. Translated: CASSLSSGVGETQYF. The rearrangement uses TRBV7-2 and TRBJ2-5, with 7 bases identical to TRBD2. Unmatched junction bases numbered 10, after V lost 5 bases and J lost 4 bases. Germline V gene lookup returns CDR1 SGHTA and CDR2 FQGNSA. The CDR3 length is 15 residues.

The chain carries TRBV6-5 and TRBJ2-2, with D possibly TRBD1 on 5 matching bases. This CDR3 has 15 amino acids. Germline-derived CDR1 and CDR2 are MNHEY and SVGAGI. V was pared by 4 bases and J by 7 bases, with 16 bases between. CDR3 nucleotide sequence: TGTGCCAGCAGTTGGGGTAGGGGAATCATCGGGGAGCTGTTTTTT. This codes for CASSWGRGIIGELFF.

The chain joins TRBV6-5 to TRBJ1-5, with 7 bases matching TRBD1. The CDR3 covers 14 residues. The germline V gene encodes CDR1 MNHEY and CDR2 SVGAGI. The V gene end was trimmed by 4 bases and the J gene end by 4 bases; junction bases not matched to a gene: 4. The CDR3 is CASSSTGVNQPQHF. The CDR3, as DNA: TGTGCCAGCAGTTCCACAGGGGTGAATCAGCCCCAGCATTTT.

The rearrangement links TRBV2 to TRBJ1-2, with D unresolved. V was trimmed by 3 bases and J by 3 bases, leaving 8 bases between them. The CDR3 is 13 residues long. Germline CDR1 is SNHLY and CDR2 is FYNNEI. The CDR3 region has the DNA TGTGCCAGCAGTGAGTTCAGATACTATGGCTACACCTTC. This sequence encodes CASSEFRYYGYTF.